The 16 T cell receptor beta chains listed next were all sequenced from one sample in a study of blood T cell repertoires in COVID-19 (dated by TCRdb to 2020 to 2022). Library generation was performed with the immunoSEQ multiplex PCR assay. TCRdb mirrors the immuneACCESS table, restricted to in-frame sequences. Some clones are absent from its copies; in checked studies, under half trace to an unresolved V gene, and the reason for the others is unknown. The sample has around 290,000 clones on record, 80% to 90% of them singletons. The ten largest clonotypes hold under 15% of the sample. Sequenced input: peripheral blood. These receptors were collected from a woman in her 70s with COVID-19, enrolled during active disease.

The CDR3 region is CAWSQGGGRQYF. The CDR3 bases are TGTGCCTGGAGCCAGGGGGGAGGAAGGCAGTACTTC. This chain joins TRBV30 and TRBJ2-7, with a tentative D call TRBD1 (7 bases). This CDR3 comprises 12 residues. The V and J ends lost 3 bases and 9 bases respectively, with 15 bases between them. The germline CDR1 and CDR2 sequences are GTSNPN and SVGIG (reference sequence).

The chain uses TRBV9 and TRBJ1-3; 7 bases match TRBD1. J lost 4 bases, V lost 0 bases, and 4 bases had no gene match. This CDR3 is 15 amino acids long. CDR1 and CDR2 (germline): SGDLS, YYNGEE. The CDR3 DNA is TGTGCCAGCAGCGTAGGGGACAGTGGGGGAAACACCATATATTTT. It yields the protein CASSVGDSGGNTIYF.

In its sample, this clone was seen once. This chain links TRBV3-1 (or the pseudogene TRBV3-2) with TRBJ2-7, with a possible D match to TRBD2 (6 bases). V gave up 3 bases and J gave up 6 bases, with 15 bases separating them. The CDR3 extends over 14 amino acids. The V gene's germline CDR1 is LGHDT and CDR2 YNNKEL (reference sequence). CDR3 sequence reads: CASSHSSIGSEQYF. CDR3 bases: TGTGCCAGCAGCCACTCATCTATCGGGAGCGAGCAGTACTTC.

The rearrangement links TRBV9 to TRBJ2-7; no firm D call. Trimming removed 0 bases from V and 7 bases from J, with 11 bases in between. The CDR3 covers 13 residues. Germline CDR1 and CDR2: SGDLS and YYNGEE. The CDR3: CASSVDEVREQYF. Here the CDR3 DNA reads TGTGCCAGCAGCGTAGACGAGGTGAGGGAGCAGTACTTC. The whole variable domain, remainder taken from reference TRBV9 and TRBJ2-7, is DSGVTQTPKHLITATGQRVTLRCSPRSGDLSVYWYQQSLDQGLQFLIQYYNGEERAKGNILERFSAQQFPDLHSELNLSSLELGDSALYFCASSVDEVREQYFGPGTRLTVT.

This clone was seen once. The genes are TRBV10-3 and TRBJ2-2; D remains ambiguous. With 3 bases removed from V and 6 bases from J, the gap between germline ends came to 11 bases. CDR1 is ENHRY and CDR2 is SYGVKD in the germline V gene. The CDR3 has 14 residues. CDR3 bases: TGTGCCATCAGTGACAGGTCCCCCGCCGGGGAGCTGTTTTTT. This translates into CAISDRSPAGELFF.

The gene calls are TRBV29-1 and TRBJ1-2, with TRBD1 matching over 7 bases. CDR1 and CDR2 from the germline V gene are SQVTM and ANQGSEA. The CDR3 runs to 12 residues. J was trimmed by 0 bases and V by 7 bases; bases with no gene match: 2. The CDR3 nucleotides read TGCAGCGCCGGGACAGCTAACTATGGCTACACCTTC. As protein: CSAGTANYGYTF.

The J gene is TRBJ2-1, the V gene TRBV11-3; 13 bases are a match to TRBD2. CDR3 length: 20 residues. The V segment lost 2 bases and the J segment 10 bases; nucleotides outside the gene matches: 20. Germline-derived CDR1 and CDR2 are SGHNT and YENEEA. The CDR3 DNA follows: TGTGCCAGCAGCTTAACCCTTCGACTAGCGGGGGGTTTTGATTCGGGAGAGCAGTTCTTC. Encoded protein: CASSLTLRLAGGFDSGEQFF. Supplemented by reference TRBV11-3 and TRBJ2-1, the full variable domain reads EAGVVQSPRYKIIEKKQPVAFWCNPISGHNTLYWYLQNLGQGPELLIRYENEEAVDDSQLPKDRFSAERLKGVDSTLKIQPAELGDSAVYLCASSLTLRLAGGFDSGEQFFGPGTRLTVL.

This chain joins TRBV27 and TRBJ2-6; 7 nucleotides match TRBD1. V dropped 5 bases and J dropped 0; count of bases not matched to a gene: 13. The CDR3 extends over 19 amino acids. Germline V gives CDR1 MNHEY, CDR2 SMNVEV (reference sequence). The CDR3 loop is CASSPFTGTDISGANVLTF. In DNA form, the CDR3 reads TGTGCCAGCAGTCCTTTTACCGGGACAGACATCTCTGGGGCCAACGTCCTGACTTTC.

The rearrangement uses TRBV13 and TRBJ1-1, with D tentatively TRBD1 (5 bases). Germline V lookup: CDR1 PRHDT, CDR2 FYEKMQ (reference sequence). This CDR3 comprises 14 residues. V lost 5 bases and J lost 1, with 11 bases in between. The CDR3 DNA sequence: TGTGCCAGCAGCGGGACTCCTGAGAACACTGAAGCTTTCTTT. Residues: CASSGTPENTEAFF.

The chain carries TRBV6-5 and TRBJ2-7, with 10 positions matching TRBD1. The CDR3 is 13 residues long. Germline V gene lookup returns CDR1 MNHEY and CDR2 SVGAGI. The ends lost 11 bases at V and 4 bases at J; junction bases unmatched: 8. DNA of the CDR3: TGTGCCGCCTGGACAGGGGGGCGTTACGAGCAGTACTTC. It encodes CAAWTGGRYEQYF.

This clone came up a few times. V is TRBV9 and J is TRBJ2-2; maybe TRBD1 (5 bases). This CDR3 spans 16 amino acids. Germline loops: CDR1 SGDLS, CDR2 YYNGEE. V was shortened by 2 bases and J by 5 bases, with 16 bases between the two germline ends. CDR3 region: CASSVQTRVMTGELFF. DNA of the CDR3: TGTGCCAGCAGCGTTCAGACCAGGGTGATGACCGGGGAGCTGTTTTTT.

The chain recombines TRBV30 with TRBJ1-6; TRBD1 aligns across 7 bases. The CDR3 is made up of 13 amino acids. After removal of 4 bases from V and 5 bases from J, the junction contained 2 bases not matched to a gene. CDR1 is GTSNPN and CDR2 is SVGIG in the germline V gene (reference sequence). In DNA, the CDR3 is TGTGCCTGGACGGGACAGCATAATTCACCCCTCCACTTT. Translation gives CAWTGQHNSPLHF.

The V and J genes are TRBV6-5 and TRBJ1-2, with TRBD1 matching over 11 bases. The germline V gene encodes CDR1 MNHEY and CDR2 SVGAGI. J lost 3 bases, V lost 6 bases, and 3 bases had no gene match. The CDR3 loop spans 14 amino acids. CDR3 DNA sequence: TGTGCCAGCAGGGGGACAGGGGGACACTATGGCTACACCTTC. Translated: CASRGTGGHYGYTF.

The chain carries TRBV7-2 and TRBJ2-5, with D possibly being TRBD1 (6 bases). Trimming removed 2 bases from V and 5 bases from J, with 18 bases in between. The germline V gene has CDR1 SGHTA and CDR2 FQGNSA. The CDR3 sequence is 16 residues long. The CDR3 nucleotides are TGTGCCAGCAGCTTACAGACAGGAAGGGGAGAGGAGACCCAGTACTTC. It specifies CASSLQTGRGEETQYF.

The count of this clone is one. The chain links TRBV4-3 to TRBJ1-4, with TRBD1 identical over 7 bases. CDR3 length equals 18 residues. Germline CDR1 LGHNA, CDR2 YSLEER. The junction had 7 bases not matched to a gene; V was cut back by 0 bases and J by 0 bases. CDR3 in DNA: TGCGCCAGCAGCCAAGAGGGACAGCACACCGCAACTAATGAAAAACTGTTTTTT. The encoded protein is CASSQEGQHTATNEKLFF.

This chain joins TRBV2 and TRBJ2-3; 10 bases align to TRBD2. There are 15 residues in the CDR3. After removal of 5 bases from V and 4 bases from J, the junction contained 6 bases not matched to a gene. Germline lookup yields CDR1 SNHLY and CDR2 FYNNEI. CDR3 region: CASSLQRGGADTQYF. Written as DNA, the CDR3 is TGTGCCAGCAGTCTACAGCGGGGGGGTGCAGATACGCAGTATTTT.